This T cell receptor beta chain emerged from a study of blood T cell repertoires in COVID-19. Background on the study: COVID-19 samples collected from the United States, Italy and Spain covered acute and convalescent phases. In each case, the material was cDNA or gDNA derived from T cells, B-cell-depleted T cells, or PBMCs.

The CDR3 length is 15 residues. The germline V gene has CDR1 SNHLY and CDR2 FYNNEI. J was trimmed by 0 bases and V by 6 bases; bases with no gene match: 7. The data were produced by immunoSEQ multiplex PCR, yet TCRdb's version contains in-frame clones alone and is incomplete. The profile shows over 60,000 clones, around 91% of them singletons. The specimen sequenced was peripheral blood. This receptor was taken from a man in his fifties or sixties with COVID-19, enrolled during active disease. The gene calls are TRBV2 and TRBJ1-2; 7 nucleotides align to TRBD1. The CDR3 reads CASRPGQTANYGYTF. The CDR3 DNA reads TGTGCCAGCAGGCCGGGACAGACCGCTAACTATGGCTACACCTTC.